These T cell receptor beta chains were read from a single sample in a study of blood T cell repertoires in COVID-19. Sequencing used immunoSEQ multiplex PCR; TCRdb keeps in-frame clones, though not all of them. Of 450,000 to 500,000 clones detected, roughly nine tenths appear once; the ten largest clones hold roughly 0.72%. Sequencing was performed on PBMCs or T cells enriched from blood (not recorded which). These receptors all stem from a woman between 18 and 30 years old who had recovered from COVID-19. Each CDR3 is given with its conserved first and last residue. D genes are given only for firm matches. For some rows the clone size is stated as once, few or many, or as a class when expanded; others skip it.

clone_size,v_call,d_call,j_call,cdr3_aa,cdr3_nt
.,TRBV6-5,TRBD1,TRBJ2-7,CASSQRQGAPVAQYF,TGTGCCAGCAGTCAAAGACAGGGGGCGCCTGTAGCGCAGTACTTC
.,TRBV5-1,TRBD1,TRBJ2-5,CASSFDRGEETQYF,TGCGCCAGCAGCTTCGACAGGGGAGAAGAGACCCAGTACTTC
.,TRBV18,.,TRBJ2-1,CASSPGTATYNEQFF,TGTGCCAGCTCACCGGGCACAGCTACCTACAATGAGCAGTTCTTC
.,TRBV3-1/TRBV3-2,.,TRBJ2-3,CASSSLSAADTQYF,TGTGCCAGCAGCTCCCTTAGCGCGGCAGATACGCAGTATTTT
.,TRBV3-1/TRBV3-2,.,TRBJ2-3,CASSPLQGDTQYF,TGTGCCAGCAGCCCCCTGCAGGGAGATACGCAGTATTTT
.,TRBV12-3/TRBV12-4,.,TRBJ2-1,CASSLVNNEQFF,TGTGCCAGCAGTTTAGTTAATAATGAGCAGTTCTTC
.,TRBV6-5,TRBD1,TRBJ1-2,CASRIDTGVGGYTF,TGTGCCAGCAGGATTGATACAGGGGTCGGTGGCTACACCTTC
.,TRBV4-1,.,TRBJ2-7,CASSNRVEQYF,TGCGCCAGCAGTAACAGGGTGGAACAGTACTTC
.,TRBV7-8,.,TRBJ1-3,CASSLGGRVPSGNTIYF,TGTGCCAGCAGCCTGGGCGGCAGGGTCCCCTCTGGAAACACCATATATTTT
once,TRBV7-6,TRBD2,TRBJ2-5,CASSSKTGGPIRETQYF,TGTGCCAGCAGCTCAAAGACGGGGGGGCCAATTCGAGAGACCCAGTACTTC
few,TRBV4-1,.,TRBJ1-2,CASSQEGAEGTF,TGCGCCAGCAGCCAAGAGGGGGCAGAAGGGACCTTC
.,TRBV5-1,TRBD2,TRBJ2-1,CASSLVTSGGGNEQFF,TGCGCCAGCAGCTTGGTGACTAGCGGGGGGGGCAATGAGCAGTTCTTC
.,TRBV4-1,.,TRBJ1-2,CASSQGRTNYGYTF,TGCGCCAGCAGCCAAGGGCGGACTAACTATGGCTACACCTTC
.,TRBV19,TRBD1,TRBJ1-1,CASTGTGTNTEAFF,TGTGCCAGTACGGGGACAGGAACTAACACTGAAGCTTTCTTT
.,TRBV30,TRBD1,TRBJ2-6,CAWSGQGAGANVLTF,TGTGCCTGGAGTGGACAGGGGGCCGGGGCCAACGTCCTGACTTTC
.,TRBV27,.,TRBJ2-7,CASSLSTGSEQYF,TGTGCCAGCAGTTTATCGACAGGTTCCGAGCAGTACTTC
.,TRBV3-1/TRBV3-2,TRBD1,TRBJ1-3,CASSQRDRAGNTIYF,TGTGCCAGCAGCCAACGGGACAGGGCTGGAAACACCATATATTTT
.,TRBV19,TRBD2,TRBJ2-3,CASSIADGGAEGDTQYF,TGTGCCAGTAGTATAGCGGACGGGGGGGCCGAAGGAGATACGCAGTATTTT
.,TRBV5-1,TRBD1,TRBJ1-4,CASSIGTGDRNEKLFF,TGCGCCAGCAGCATAGGGACAGGGGACCGAAATGAAAAACTGTTTTTT
.,TRBV18,.,TRBJ1-1,CASSPNLYNTEAFF,TGTGCCAGCTCACCTAACCTCTATAACACTGAAGCTTTCTTT
once,TRBV5-8,TRBD1,TRBJ1-2,CASSSETGAYGYTF,TGTGCCAGCAGCTCAGAGACAGGGGCTTATGGCTACACCTTC
.,TRBV2,TRBD1,TRBJ2-5,CASLAQRGQGQETQYF,TGTGCCAGCCTCGCCCAAAGAGGACAGGGTCAAGAGACCCAGTACTTC
.,TRBV2,.,TRBJ1-5,CASRGGLSNQPQHF,TGTGCCAGCCGGGGAGGGCTCAGCAATCAGCCCCAGCATTTT
.,TRBV2,TRBD2,TRBJ2-1,CASSEARRGGPYNEQFF,TGTGCCAGCAGTGAAGCGCGACGGGGGGGCCCCTACAATGAGCAGTTCTTC
once,TRBV5-1,TRBD1,TRBJ1-3,CASSPRTGDGNTIYF,TGCGCCAGCAGCCCACGGACAGGGGATGGAAACACCATATATTTT
.,TRBV28,.,TRBJ1-1,CASLLSGDTEAFF,TGTGCCAGCCTTCTATCGGGGGACACTGAAGCTTTCTTT